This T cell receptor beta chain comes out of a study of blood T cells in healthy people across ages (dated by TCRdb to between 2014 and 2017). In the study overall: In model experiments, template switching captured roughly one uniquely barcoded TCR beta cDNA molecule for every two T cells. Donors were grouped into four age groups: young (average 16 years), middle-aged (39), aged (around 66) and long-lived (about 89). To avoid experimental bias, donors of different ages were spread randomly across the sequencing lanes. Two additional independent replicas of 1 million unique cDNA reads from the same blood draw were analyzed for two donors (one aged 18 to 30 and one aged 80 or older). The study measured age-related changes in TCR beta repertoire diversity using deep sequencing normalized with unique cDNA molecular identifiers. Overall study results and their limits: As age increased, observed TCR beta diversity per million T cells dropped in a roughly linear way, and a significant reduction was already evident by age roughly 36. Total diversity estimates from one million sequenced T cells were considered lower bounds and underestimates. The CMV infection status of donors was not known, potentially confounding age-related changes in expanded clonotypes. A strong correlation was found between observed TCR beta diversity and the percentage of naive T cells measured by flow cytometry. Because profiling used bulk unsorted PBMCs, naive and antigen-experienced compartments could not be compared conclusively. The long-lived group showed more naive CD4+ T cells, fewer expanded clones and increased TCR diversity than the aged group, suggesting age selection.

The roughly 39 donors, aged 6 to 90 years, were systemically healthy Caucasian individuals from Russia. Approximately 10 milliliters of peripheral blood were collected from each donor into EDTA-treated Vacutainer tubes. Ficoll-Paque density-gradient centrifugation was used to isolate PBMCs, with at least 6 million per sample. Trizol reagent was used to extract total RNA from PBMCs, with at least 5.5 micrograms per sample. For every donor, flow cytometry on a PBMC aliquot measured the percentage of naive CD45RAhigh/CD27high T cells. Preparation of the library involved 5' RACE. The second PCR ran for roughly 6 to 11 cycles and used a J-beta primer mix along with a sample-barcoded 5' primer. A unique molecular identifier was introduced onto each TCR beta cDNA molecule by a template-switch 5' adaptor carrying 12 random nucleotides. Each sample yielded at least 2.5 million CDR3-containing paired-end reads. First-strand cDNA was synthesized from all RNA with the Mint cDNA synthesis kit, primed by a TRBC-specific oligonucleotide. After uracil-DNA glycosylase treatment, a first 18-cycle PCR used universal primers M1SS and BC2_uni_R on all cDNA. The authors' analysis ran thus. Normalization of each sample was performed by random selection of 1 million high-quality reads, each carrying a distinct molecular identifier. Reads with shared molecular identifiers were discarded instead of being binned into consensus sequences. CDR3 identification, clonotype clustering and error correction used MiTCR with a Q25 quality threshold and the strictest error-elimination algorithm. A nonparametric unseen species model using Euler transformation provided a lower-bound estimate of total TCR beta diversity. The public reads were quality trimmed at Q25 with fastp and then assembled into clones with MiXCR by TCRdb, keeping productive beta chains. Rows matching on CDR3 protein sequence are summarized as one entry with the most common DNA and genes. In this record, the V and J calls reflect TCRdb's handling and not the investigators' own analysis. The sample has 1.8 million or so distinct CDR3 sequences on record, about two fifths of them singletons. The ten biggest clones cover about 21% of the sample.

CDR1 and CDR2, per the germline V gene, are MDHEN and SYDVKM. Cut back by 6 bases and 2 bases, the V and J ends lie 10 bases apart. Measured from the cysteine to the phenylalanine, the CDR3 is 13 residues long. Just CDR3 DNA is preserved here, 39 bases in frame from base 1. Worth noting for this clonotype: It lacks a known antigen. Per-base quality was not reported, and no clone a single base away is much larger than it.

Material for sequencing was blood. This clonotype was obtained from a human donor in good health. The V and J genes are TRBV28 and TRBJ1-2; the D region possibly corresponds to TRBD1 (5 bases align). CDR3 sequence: CASSSWGNYGYTF. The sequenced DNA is TGTGCCAGCAGCTCGTGGGGGAACTATGGCTACACCTTC.